Each of the 8 T cell receptor beta chains below was sequenced from the same sample in a study of beta chain features in type 1 diabetes. Expressed TCRB transcripts were sequenced because the entire RNA isolate underwent reverse transcription. Generated by immunoSEQ multiplex PCR, the TCRdb table keeps only in-frame clones and is missing some. The sample has over 350,000 clones; over 12% are singletons. The sample comprised naive CD4+ T cells from blood. These receptors all come from a woman under 30 in good health.

This clone was observed a few times. The chain links TRBV29-1 to TRBJ1-1, with a tentative D call TRBD1 (5 bases). The CDR3 has 13 residues. CDR1 and CDR2 (germline): SQVTM, ANQGSEA. Trimming took 8 bases from V and 6 from J, leaving 19 bases between them. CDR3 DNA sequence: TGCAGCACCAAGACAGTCCTCCTCCCTGAAGCTTTCTTT. Amino acid sequence: CSTKTVLLPEAFF. Drawing the rest from reference TRBV29-1 and TRBJ1-1, the complete variable domain is SAVISQKPSRDICQRGTSLTIQCQVDSQVTMMFWYRQQPGQSLTLIATANQGSEATYESGFVIDKFPISRPNLTFSTLTVSNMSPEDSSIYLCSTKTVLLPEAFFGQGTRLTVV.

This clone was observed a few times. The gene calls are TRBV5-1 and TRBJ2-7, with a weak D call TRBD2 (6 bases). Germline CDR1 is SGHRS and CDR2 is YFSETQ. The CDR3 is made up of 15 amino acids. Trimming removed 1 base at V and 0 bases at J, with 11 bases between. The CDR3 DNA is TGCGCCAGCAGCTTGTCAGGCGGGACCTCCTACGAGCAGTACTTC. Its translation is CASSLSGGTSYEQYF.

This clone showed up just a few times. The chain is built from TRBV18 and TRBJ2-4, with D hard to call. Per germline, CDR1 KGHSH and CDR2 LQKENI. V gave up 3 bases and J gave up 1 base, with 7 bases separating them. The CDR3 totals 14 residues. The CDR3 loop reads CASSPPVAKNIQYF. DNA of the CDR3: TGTGCCAGCTCACCCCCAGTGGCCAAAAACATTCAGTACTTC.

The CDR3 reads CASRARQGGGYTF. Here the CDR3 DNA reads TGTGCCAGCAGAGCACGACAGGGGGGAGGCTACACCTTC. This rearrangement joins TRBV2 to TRBJ1-2; 9 nucleotides line up with TRBD1. The CDR3 loop spans 13 amino acids. Germline-derived CDR1 and CDR2 are SNHLY and FYNNEI. The ends lost 6 bases at V and 8 bases at J; junction bases unmatched: 7.

The chain uses TRBV5-6 and TRBJ2-5, with D uncertain. The germline V and J ends were trimmed by 2 bases and 6 bases, with 5 bases remaining between them. From germline, CDR1 is SGHDT and CDR2 YYEEEE. The CDR3 has 11 amino acids. CDR3 nucleotides: TGTGCCAGCAGCTTTGGCAAGACCCAGTACTTC. Its protein product is CASSFGKTQYF.

V usage is TRBV29-1 and J usage is TRBJ1-1, with no clear D. V was cut by 7 bases and J by 1 base, with 19 bases left in between. CDR3 length: 15 amino acids. Germline V gene lookup returns CDR1 SQVTM and CDR2 ANQGSEA. In DNA, the CDR3 is TGCAGCGCACCCTCTTGGGCAGGCCAGAACACTGAAGCTTTCTTT. Protein: CSAPSWAGQNTEAFF.

CDR3 protein: CASSLAGTGYSNQPQHF. In nucleotides, the CDR3 is TGTGCCAGCAGCTTAGCGGGAACGGGGTATAGCAATCAGCCCCAGCATTTT. This rearrangement joins TRBV7-9 to TRBJ1-5; D is ambiguous. The V gene's germline CDR1 is SEHNR and CDR2 FQNEAQ (reference sequence). This CDR3 region has 17 residues. V was trimmed by 0 bases and J by 0 bases, leaving 12 bases between them.

The CDR3 bases are TGTGCCAGCAGCTCAACACCTAACTATGGCTACACCTTC. Encoded protein: CASSSTPNYGYTF. This chain links TRBV5-5 with TRBJ1-2, with no clear D. The germline V gene has CDR1 SGHKS and CDR2 YYEKEE (reference sequence). The V end was cut by 3 bases, the J end by 0 bases, with 6 bases between. The CDR3 length is 13 residues.